The 28 T cell receptor beta chains listed next were all sequenced from one sample in a study of T-cell memory formation after mild COVID-19. TCRdb analysed the 5' RACE reads with MiXCR anew, one entry per CDR3 protein. The table lists roughly 450,000 distinct CDR3 sequences, over 15% of them singletons. Sequenced input: PBMCs or a T cell subset sorted from them (not recorded which). The receptors shown here come from an adult woman who had mild COVID-19 (a few samples of this study predate the infection). Cell type and time point are not known.

This clonotype turned up a few times. The genes are TRBV29-1 and TRBJ2-6; possibly TRBD2 for D (5 bases). Trimming stripped 6 bases from V and 7 bases from J, with 13 bases between. CDR3 length: 13 residues. Germline CDR1 and CDR2: SQVTM and ANQGSEA. DNA for the CDR3: TGCAGCGTCGGGGAGAGTGGCGCCAACGTCCTGACTTTC. Its protein is CSVGESGANVLTF.

This clonotype has a handful of counts. This sequence joins TRBV9 and TRBJ1-3; no reliable D call. Deletions cut 0 bases from V and 2 bases from J, with 6 bases between. The germline gives CDR1 SGDLS, CDR2 YYNGEE. CDR3 length equals 14 residues. The CDR3 loop reads CASSVGGPGNTIYF. Written as DNA, the CDR3 is TGTGCCAGCAGCGTAGGGGGTCCTGGAAACACCATATATTTT.

This CDR3 is CASSDRTSGRGDTQYF. CDR3 coding DNA: TGTGCCAGCAGCGACAGGACTAGCGGGAGGGGGGATACGCAGTATTTT. The V gene is TRBV7-2, the J gene TRBJ2-3; TRBD2 matches at 15 bases. The ends lost 5 bases at V and 6 bases at J; junction bases unmatched: 6. CDR3 length: 16 residues. CDR1 SGHTA and CDR2 FQGNSA come from the germline V gene.

The chain links TRBV12-3 or TRBV12-4 to TRBJ2-1; TRBD1 is a possible D gene (8 bases). The CDR3 contains 14 residues. The germline V and J ends were trimmed by 6 bases and 8 bases, with 17 bases remaining between them. As DNA, the CDR3 is TGTGCCAGCAGCCCCACAGGGGGGGTTGATGAGCAGTTCTTC. This gives the protein CASSPTGGVDEQFF.

This chain joins TRBV12-3 or TRBV12-4 and TRBJ2-5; tentatively, D is TRBD2 (5 bases). V was clipped by 1 base and J by 7 bases, with 13 bases between them. This CDR3 has 14 amino acids. The chain's CDR3 is CASSLEIREGTQYF. The CDR3 nucleotides are TGTGCCAGCAGTTTAGAAATTAGAGAGGGGACCCAGTACTTC.

The chain has TRBV9 and TRBJ2-3; the D gene could be TRBD1 or TRBD2 (5 bases each). CDR3 length: 16 residues. V was clipped by 4 bases and J by 1 base, with 16 bases between them. CDR1 is SGDLS, CDR2 YYNGEE, per germline. CDR3 region: CASSFWGSGGTDTQYF. The CDR3 DNA reads TGTGCCAGCAGCTTCTGGGGGAGCGGAGGCACAGATACGCAGTATTTT.

V is TRBV7-9 and J is TRBJ1-1; D is possibly TRBD1 (6 bases). This CDR3 comprises 14 residues. V was pared by 6 bases and J by 3 bases, with 14 bases between. The germline CDR1 and CDR2 sequences are SEHNR and FQNEAQ (reference sequence). Written as DNA, the CDR3 is TGTGCCAGCAGTCCTCAGGGGTTGCACACTGAAGCTTTCTTT. Encoded protein: CASSPQGLHTEAFF.

This clonotype occurred once. The chain joins TRBV30 to TRBJ2-5; 10 nucleotides match TRBD2. This CDR3 is built from 15 residues. CDR1 GTSNPN and CDR2 SVGIG come from the germline V gene (reference sequence). After removal of 2 bases from V and 5 bases from J, the junction contained 8 bases not matched to a gene. CDR3 nucleotides: TGTGCCTGGAGTTCCCACAATAGCGGGGGGGAGACCCAGTACTTC. It codes for CAWSSHNSGGETQYF.

This clonotype appeared many times. The rearrangement links TRBV7-3 to TRBJ2-3, with a tentative D call TRBD2 (5 bases). Between the trimmed V and J ends, which lost 5 bases and 2 bases, there was a span of 14 bases. This CDR3 region has 15 residues. Germline values: CDR1 SGHTA, CDR2 FQGTGA. CDR3 residues: CASSRSGGYTDTQYF. The CDR3 coding sequence is TGTGCCAGCAGCCGATCTGGCGGGTACACAGATACGCAGTATTTT.

The rearrangement uses TRBV4-1 and TRBJ2-1, with D possibly matching TRBD2 (6 bases). The CDR3 is made up of 16 amino acids. CDR1 and CDR2 from the germline V gene are MGHRA and YSYEKL. The V end was cut by 0 bases, the J end by 0 bases, with 9 bases between. This chain's CDR3 is CASSQDSGSSYNEQFF. The CDR3 nucleotides are TGCGCCAGCAGCCAAGATAGCGGAAGCTCCTACAATGAGCAGTTCTTC.

The rearrangement uses TRBV27 and TRBJ2-1; D may match TRBD1 or TRBD2 (5 bases each). The CDR3 sequence is 14 residues long. Germline loops: CDR1 MNHEY, CDR2 SMNVEV (reference sequence). Trimming left V 5 bases short and J 3 bases short, with 11 bases between. The CDR3 is CASSMGPYYNEQFF. Written as DNA, the CDR3 is TGTGCCAGCAGTATGGGACCGTACTACAATGAGCAGTTCTTC.

The chain carries TRBV20-1 and TRBJ1-3; the D gene is possibly TRBD1 (5 bases). There are 15 residues in the CDR3. The V gene's germline CDR1 is DFQATT and CDR2 SNEGSKA (reference sequence). V lost 4 bases and J lost 0, with 13 bases in between. CDR3 in amino acids: CSATGITSSGNTIYF. CDR3 nucleotides: TGCAGTGCTACAGGGATAACAAGCTCTGGAAACACCATATATTTT.

This clonotype has only a few counts. This chain uses TRBV12-3 or TRBV12-4 with TRBJ1-1; D is ambiguous. The CDR3 contains 14 residues. With 3 bases removed from V and 8 bases from J, the gap between germline ends came to 16 bases. The CDR3 DNA reads as TGTGCCAGCAGTTTTGGTACAGCTAAGCAAGAAGCTTTCTTT. It codes for CASSFGTAKQEAFF.

This clonotype showed up just a few times. The J gene is TRBJ2-7, the V gene TRBV9; 9 bases line up with TRBD1. The J segment lost 4 bases and the V segment lost 6 bases, leaving 8 bases of the junction unmatched. The CDR3 spans 14 residues. The V gene's germline CDR1 is SGDLS and CDR2 YYNGEE. The CDR3 bases are TGTGCCAGCACCCCGACAGGGGGGGGGTACGAGCAGTACTTC. Amino acids: CASTPTGGGYEQYF.

The rearrangement joins TRBV3-1 to TRBJ2-1; TRBD2 is a possible D gene (5 bases). V was clipped by 5 bases and J by 9 bases, with 14 bases between them. The germline V gene encodes CDR1 LGHDT and CDR2 YNNKEL (reference sequence). The CDR3 loop spans 13 amino acids. The CDR3 spells CASSVSGAFEQFF. The CDR3 region has the DNA TGTGCCAGCAGCGTCAGCGGCGCTTTTGAGCAGTTCTTC.

A few counts support this clonotype. CDR3 protein: CASSGTGGKQPQHF. CDR3 in DNA: TGTGCCAGCAGCGGGACAGGGGGTAAACAGCCCCAGCATTTT. The chain employs TRBV7-2 and TRBJ1-5; 11 bases match TRBD1. The CDR3 covers 14 residues. Germline lookup yields CDR1 SGHTA and CDR2 FQGNSA. With 5 bases clipped from V and 7 bases from J, the junction kept 4 bases outside the gene matches.

The rearrangement uses TRBV3-1 and TRBJ2-7; tentatively, D is TRBD1 or TRBD2 (5 bases each). CDR1 and CDR2 from the germline V gene are LGHDT and YNNKEL (reference sequence). This CDR3 region has 15 residues. The ends were cut back, 4 bases at V and 5 bases at J, with 18 bases in the middle. For the CDR3, the DNA is TGTGCCAGCAGCCGAAAGGTGGGTGTGGGGGACGAGCAGTACTTC. Protein product: CASSRKVGVGDEQYF.

This clonotype has only a few counts. The chain recombines TRBV5-1 with TRBJ2-7; D gene uncertain. V gave up 1 base and J gave up 3 bases, with 8 bases separating them. The CDR3 covers 13 residues. Germline loops: CDR1 SGHRS, CDR2 YFSETQ. CDR3 nucleotide sequence: TGCGCCAGCAGCTTGTCCCAGTACTACGAGCAGTACTTC. Translated, it gives CASSLSQYYEQYF.

This clonotype has a handful of counts. The chain is built from TRBV29-1 and TRBJ2-3; 7 nucleotides agree with TRBD1. Unmatched junction bases numbered 6, after V lost 4 bases and J lost 2 bases. The CDR3 totals 14 residues. CDR1 and CDR2 (germline): SQVTM, ANQGSEA. In DNA, the CDR3 is TGCAGCGTTGGGGACAGAACTTTCACAGATACGCAGTATTTT. As protein: CSVGDRTFTDTQYF.

The chain joins TRBV7-6 to TRBJ1-1; D is unresolved. Germline V CDR1 and CDR2: SGHVS, FNYEAQ. The V end lost 5 bases, the J end lost 5 bases, and 15 bases lay between the germline ends. This CDR3 is built from 14 residues. The CDR3 region has the DNA TGTGCCAGCAGCCAATCAGAGATAGATACTGAAGCTTTCTTT. Its translation is CASSQSEIDTEAFF.

The V gene is TRBV18, the J gene TRBJ1-1; TRBD1 might be the D (6 bases). The CDR3 extends over 13 amino acids. The germline V and J ends were trimmed by 8 bases and 2 bases, with 12 bases remaining between them. Germline-derived CDR1 and CDR2 are KGHSH and LQKENI. This CDR3 reads CASTRGVNTEAFF. The CDR3 DNA sequence: TGTGCCAGCACCAGGGGAGTTAACACTGAAGCTTTCTTT.

This clonotype was found many times. The rearrangement uses TRBV4-2 and TRBJ2-5; 10 nucleotides line up with TRBD2. There are 15 residues in the CDR3. The V and J ends lost 3 bases and 2 bases, in that order; junction bases with no gene match: 3. CDR1 LGHNA and CDR2 YNFKEQ come from the germline V gene. The CDR3 bases are TGTGCCAGCAGCCACGGGACTAGCGAACAAGAGACCCAGTACTTC. It codes for CASSHGTSEQETQYF.

This clonotype was counted ten times or more. The chain links TRBV5-1 to TRBJ1-6, with 7 bases matching TRBD1. The CDR3 length is 16 residues. V dropped 0 bases and J dropped 11; count of bases not matched to a gene: 11. The germline V gene encodes CDR1 SGHRS and CDR2 YFSETQ. The CDR3 coding sequence is TGCGCCAGCAGCTTGGATTATGGGACAGCACAAACACCCCTCCACTTT. Protein sequence: CASSLDYGTAQTPLHF.

At least ten counts were recorded for this clonotype. This sequence joins TRBV6-5 and TRBJ2-7, with 11 bases aligning to TRBD1. The CDR3 has 14 residues. Unmatched junction bases numbered 6, after V lost 6 bases and J lost 5 bases. Germline CDR1 is MNHEY and CDR2 is SVGAGI. The DNA of the CDR3 is TGTGCCAGCAGCTCAGGACAGGGGGCTAACGAGCAGTACTTC. Translating gives CASSSGQGANEQYF.

This clonotype has a handful of counts. The V call is TRBV12-3 or TRBV12-4, the J call TRBJ2-1; D unresolved. This CDR3 is 12 amino acids long. The V end was cut by 5 bases, the J end by 8 bases, with 10 bases between. The CDR3 sequence is CASSPEADEQFF. The CDR3 coding sequence is TGTGCCAGCAGTCCCGAGGCTGATGAGCAGTTCTTC.

The rearrangement uses TRBV7-9 and TRBJ2-3; D assignment may be TRBD1 or TRBD2 (6 bases each). Germline V CDR1 and CDR2: SEHNR, FQNEAQ (reference sequence). The CDR3 totals 17 residues. Trimming took off 3 bases at V and 0 bases at J, with 16 bases between the two ends. The CDR3 DNA reads TGTGCCAGCAGCTTCCCGAGGGGGGCCGCTAGCACAGATACGCAGTATTTT. It translates to CASSFPRGAASTDTQYF.

The chain couples TRBV9 to TRBJ1-6; D remains ambiguous. Germline-derived CDR1 and CDR2 are SGDLS and YYNGEE. The CDR3 has 14 amino acids. V dropped 3 bases and J dropped 5 bases, with 9 bases sitting between them. CDR3 in DNA: TGTGCCAGCAGCGCCGCGGGCGATAATTCACCCCTCCACTTT. Protein sequence: CASSAAGDNSPLHF.

Only a few counts were recorded for this clonotype. CDR3 in DNA: TGTGCCAGCGTTGGGGGGAACACTGAAGCTTTCTTT. This translates into CASVGGNTEAFF. The J gene is TRBJ1-1, the V gene TRBV12-3 or TRBV12-4; a weak D match, TRBD1 (5 bases). V was pared by 8 bases and J by 1 base, with 8 bases between. The length of the CDR3 is 12 residues.